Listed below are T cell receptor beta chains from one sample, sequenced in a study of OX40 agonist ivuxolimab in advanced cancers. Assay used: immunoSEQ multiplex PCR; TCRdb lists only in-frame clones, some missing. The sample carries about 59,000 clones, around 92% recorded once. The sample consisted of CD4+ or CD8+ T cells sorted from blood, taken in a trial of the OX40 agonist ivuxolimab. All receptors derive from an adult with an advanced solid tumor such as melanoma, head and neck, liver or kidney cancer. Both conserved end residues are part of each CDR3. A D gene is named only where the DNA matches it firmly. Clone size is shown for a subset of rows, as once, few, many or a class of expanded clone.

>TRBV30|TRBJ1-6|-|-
TGTGCCTGGAGCATCGTACAGCCCCTCCACTTT
CAWSIVQPLHF
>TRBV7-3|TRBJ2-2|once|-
TGTGCCAGCAGCCCCAGAAGCCAAAACACCGGGGAGCTGTTTTTT
CASSPRSQNTGELFF
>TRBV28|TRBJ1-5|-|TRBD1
TGTGCCAGCAGTTCAATAGACAGGGCGGGTCAGCCCCAGCATTTT
CASSSIDRAGQPQHF
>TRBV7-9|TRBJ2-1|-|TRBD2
TGTGCCAGCAGACCTTGGGCTAGCGGGGGGGCTGCGTGGGACAATGAGCAGTTCTTC
CASRPWASGGAAWDNEQFF
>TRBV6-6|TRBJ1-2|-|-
TGTGCCAGCAGTCCAGGGGTTGGCTACACCTTC
CASSPGVGYTF
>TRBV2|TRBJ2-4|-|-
TGTGCCAGCAGTGTGCGCGGTGAGCACATTCAGTACTTC
CASSVRGEHIQYF
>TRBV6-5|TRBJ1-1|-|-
TGTGCCAGCAGCGGGCTTAATAAAGCTTTCTTT
CASSGLNKAFF
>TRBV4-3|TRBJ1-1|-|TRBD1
TGCGCCAGCAGCCAACACCGGGACAGTTTTGAAGCTTTCTTT
CASSQHRDSFEAFF
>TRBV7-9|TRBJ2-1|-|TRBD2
TGTGCCAGCAGATCCGGACTAGCGGGAAGAGAGGGCGAGCAGTTCTTC
CASRSGLAGREGEQFF
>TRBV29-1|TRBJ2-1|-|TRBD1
TGCAGCGTTGAATTGGGGACAGGGATTGGAAATGAGCAGTTCTTC
CSVELGTGIGNEQFF
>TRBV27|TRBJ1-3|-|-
TGTGCCAGCATTAAACAGGGCTTACACTCTGGAAACACCATATATTTT
CASIKQGLHSGNTIYF
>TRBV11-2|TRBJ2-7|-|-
TGTGCCAGCAGCTTAGCTTACGAGCAGTACTTC
CASSLAYEQYF
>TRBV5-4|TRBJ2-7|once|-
TGTGCCAGCAGTTCCAGGACGGATACCTACGAGCAGTACTTC
CASSSRTDTYEQYF
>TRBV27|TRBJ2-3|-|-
TGTGCCAGCAGTTTAGGCGATACGCAGTATTTT
CASSLGDTQYF
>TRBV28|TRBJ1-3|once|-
TGTGCCAGCAGCTGGACAGTCTCTGGAAACACCATATATTTT
CASSWTVSGNTIYF
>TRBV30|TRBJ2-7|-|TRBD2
TGTGCCTGGAGTAGCGGGGGGGCCCACGAGCAGTACTTC
CAWSSGGAHEQYF
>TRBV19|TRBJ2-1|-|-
TGTGCCAGTAGTATAGGGGGGTGGAATGAGCAGTTCTTC
CASSIGGWNEQFF
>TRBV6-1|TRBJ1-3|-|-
TGTGCCAGCAGTGAATGGGGGGCTGGAAACACCATATATTTT
CASSEWGAGNTIYF
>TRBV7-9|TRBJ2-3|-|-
TGTGCCAGCAGCTTACTTATGGATACGCAGTATTTT
CASSLLMDTQYF
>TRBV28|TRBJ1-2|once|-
TGTGCCAGCAGTTTTCTGACATCTGGCTACACCTTC
CASSFLTSGYTF
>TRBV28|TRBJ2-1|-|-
TGTGCCAGCATTCCCTGGGGACCATCCTACAATGAGCAGTTCTTC
CASIPWGPSYNEQFF
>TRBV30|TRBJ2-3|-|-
TGTGCCTGGAGTGACGGACCCAGCGGCACAGATACGCAGTATTTT
CAWSDGPSGTDTQYF
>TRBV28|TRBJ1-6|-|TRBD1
TGTGCCAGCAGTACAGGGGACTCACCCCTCCACTTT
CASSTGDSPLHF
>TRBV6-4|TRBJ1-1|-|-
TGTGCCAGCAAGAAACAGGTCTGGAACACTGAAGCTTTCTTT
CASKKQVWNTEAFF
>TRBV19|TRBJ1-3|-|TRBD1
TGTGCCAGTAGTATAATCGGGACAGCCGTATCTGGAAACACCATATATTTT
CASSIIGTAVSGNTIYF
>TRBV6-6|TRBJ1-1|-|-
TGTGCCAGCAGCCCGGTAGGGGGAACTGAAGCTTTCTTT
CASSPVGGTEAFF
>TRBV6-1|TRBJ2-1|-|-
TGTGCCAGCAGTGACCGCACTAGGATTTCTGTATACAATGAGCAGTTCTTC
CASSDRTRISVYNEQFF